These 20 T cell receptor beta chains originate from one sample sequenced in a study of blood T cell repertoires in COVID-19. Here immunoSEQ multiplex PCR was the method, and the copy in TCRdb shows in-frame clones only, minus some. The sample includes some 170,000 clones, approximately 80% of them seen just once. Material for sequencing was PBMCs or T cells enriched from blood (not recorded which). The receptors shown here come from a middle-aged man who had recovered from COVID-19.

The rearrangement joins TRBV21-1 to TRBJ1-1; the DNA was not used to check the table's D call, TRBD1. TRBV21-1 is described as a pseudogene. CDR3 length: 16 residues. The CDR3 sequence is CASSKLSDNMNTEAFF. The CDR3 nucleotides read TGTGCCAGCAGCAAACTGTCGGACAATATGAACACTGAAGCTTTCTTT.

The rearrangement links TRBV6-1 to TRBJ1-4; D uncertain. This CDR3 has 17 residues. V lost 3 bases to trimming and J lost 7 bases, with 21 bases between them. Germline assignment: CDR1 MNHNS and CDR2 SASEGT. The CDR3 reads CASSDFGVRGVPEKLFF. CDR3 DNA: TGTGCCAGCAGTGATTTTGGCGTGCGGGGTGTTCCTGAAAAACTGTTTTTT.

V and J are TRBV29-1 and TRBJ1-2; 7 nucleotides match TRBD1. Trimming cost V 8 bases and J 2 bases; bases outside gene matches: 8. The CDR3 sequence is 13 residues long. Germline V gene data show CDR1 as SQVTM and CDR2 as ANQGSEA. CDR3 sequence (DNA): TGCAGCTCTCAGACAGGGTTGAACTATGGCTACACCTTC. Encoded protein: CSSQTGLNYGYTF. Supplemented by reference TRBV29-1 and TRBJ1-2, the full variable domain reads SAVISQKPSRDICQRGTSLTIQCQVDSQVTMMFWYRQQPGQSLTLIATANQGSEATYESGFVIDKFPISRPNLTFSTLTVSNMSPEDSSIYLCSSQTGLNYGYTFGSGTRLTVV.

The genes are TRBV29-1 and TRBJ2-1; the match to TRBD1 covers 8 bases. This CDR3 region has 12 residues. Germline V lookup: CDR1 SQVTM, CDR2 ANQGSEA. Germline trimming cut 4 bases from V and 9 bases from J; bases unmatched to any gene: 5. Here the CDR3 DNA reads TGCAGCGTTGGACAGGGGAAGGGTGAGCAGTTCTTC. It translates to CSVGQGKGEQFF.

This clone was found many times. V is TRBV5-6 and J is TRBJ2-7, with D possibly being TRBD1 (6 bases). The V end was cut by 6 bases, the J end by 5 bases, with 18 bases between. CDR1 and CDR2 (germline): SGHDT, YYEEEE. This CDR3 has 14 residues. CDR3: CASTKGELLHEQYF. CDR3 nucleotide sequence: TGTGCCAGCACTAAGGGGGAACTACTTCACGAGCAGTACTTC.

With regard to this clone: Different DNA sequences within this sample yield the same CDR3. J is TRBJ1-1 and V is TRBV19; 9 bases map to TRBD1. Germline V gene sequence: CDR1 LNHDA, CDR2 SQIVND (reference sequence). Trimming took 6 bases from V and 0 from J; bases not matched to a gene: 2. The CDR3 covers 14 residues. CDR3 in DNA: TGTGCCAGTAGGACAGGGGGATTGAACACTGAAGCTTTCTTT. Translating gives CASRTGGLNTEAFF.

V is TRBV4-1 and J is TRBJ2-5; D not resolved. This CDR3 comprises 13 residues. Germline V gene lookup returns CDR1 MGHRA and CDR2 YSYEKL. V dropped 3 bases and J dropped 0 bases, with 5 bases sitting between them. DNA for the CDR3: TGCGCCAGCAGCCACTCGGACCAAGAGACCCAGTACTTC. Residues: CASSHSDQETQYF.

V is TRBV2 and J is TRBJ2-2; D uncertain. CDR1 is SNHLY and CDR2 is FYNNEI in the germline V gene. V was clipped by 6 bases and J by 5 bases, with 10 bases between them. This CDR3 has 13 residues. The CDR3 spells CASRRHLTGELFF. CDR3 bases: TGTGCCAGCAGGAGACACCTTACCGGGGAGCTGTTTTTT.

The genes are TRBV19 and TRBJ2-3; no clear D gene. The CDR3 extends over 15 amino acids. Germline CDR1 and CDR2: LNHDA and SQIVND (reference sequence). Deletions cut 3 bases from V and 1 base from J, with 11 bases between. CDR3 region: CASSITETRTDTQYF. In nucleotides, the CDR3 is TGTGCCAGTAGTATCACGGAGACCCGCACAGATACGCAGTATTTT.

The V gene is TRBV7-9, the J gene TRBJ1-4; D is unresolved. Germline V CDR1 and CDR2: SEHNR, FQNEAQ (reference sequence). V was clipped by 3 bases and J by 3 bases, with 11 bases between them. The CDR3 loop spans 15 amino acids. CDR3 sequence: CASSLRFGANEKLFF. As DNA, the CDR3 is TGTGCCAGCAGCTTGAGATTCGGAGCTAATGAAAAACTGTTTTTT. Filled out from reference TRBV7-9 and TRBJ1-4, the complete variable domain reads DTGVSQNPRHKITKRGQNVTFRCDPISEHNRLYWYRQTLGQGPEFLTYFQNEAQLEKSRLLSDRFSAERPKGSFSTLEIQRTEQGDSAMYLCASSLRFGANEKLFFGSGTQLSVL.

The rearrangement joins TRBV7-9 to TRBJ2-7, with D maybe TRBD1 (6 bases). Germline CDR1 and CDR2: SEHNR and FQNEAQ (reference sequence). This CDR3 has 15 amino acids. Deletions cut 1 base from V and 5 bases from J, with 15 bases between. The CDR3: CASSLDNRVFDEQYF. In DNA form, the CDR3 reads TGTGCCAGCAGCTTAGATAACAGGGTTTTCGACGAGCAGTACTTC.

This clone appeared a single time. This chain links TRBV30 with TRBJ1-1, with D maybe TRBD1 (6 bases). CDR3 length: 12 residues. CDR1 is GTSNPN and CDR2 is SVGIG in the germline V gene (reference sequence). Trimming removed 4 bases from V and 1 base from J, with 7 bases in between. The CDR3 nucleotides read TGTGCCTGGACAGGGGCGAACACTGAAGCTTTCTTT. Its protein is CAWTGANTEAFF.

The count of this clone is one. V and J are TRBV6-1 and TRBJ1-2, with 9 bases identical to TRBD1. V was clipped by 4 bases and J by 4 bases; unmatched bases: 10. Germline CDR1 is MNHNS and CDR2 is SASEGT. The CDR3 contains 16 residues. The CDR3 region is CASSGTGAVGGYGYTF. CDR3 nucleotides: TGTGCCAGCAGTGGGACAGGGGCCGTAGGGGGCTATGGCTACACCTTC.

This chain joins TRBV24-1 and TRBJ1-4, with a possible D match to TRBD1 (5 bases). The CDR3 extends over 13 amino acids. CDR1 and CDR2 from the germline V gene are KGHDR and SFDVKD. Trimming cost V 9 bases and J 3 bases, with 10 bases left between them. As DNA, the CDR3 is TGTGCCACCCAGGGTGCAGCTAATGAAAAACTGTTTTTT. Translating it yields CATQGAANEKLFF.

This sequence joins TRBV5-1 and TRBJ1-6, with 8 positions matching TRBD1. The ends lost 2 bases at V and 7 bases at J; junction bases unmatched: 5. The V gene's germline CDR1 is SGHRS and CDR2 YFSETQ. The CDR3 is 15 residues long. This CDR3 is CASSFPDRENSPLHF. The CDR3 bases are TGCGCCAGCAGCTTCCCGGACAGGGAAAATTCACCCCTCCACTTT.

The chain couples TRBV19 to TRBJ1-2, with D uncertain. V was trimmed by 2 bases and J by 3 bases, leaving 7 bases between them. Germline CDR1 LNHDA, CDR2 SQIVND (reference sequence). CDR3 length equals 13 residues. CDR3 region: CASSILSYYGYTF. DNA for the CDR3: TGTGCCAGTAGTATACTGAGCTACTATGGCTACACCTTC. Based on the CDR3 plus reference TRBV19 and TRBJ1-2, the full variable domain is DGGITQSPKYLFRKEGQNVTLSCEQNLNHDAMYWYRQDPGQGLRLIYYSQIVNDFQKGDIAEGYSVSREKKESFPLTVTSAQKNPTAFYLCASSILSYYGYTFGSGTRLTVV.

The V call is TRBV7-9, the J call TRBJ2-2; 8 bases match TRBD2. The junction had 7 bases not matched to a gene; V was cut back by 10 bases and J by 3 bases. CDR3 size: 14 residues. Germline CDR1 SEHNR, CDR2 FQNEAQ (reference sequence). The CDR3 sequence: CATHFSGDTGELFF. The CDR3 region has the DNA TGTGCCACCCACTTTAGCGGGGACACCGGGGAGCTGTTTTTT.

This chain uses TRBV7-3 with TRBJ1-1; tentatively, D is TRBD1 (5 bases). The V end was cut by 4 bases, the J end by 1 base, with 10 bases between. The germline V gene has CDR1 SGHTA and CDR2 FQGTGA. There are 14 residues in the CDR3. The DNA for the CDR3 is TGTGCCAGCAGCTCCGGGGGAGGGAACACTGAAGCTTTCTTT. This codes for CASSSGGGNTEAFF.

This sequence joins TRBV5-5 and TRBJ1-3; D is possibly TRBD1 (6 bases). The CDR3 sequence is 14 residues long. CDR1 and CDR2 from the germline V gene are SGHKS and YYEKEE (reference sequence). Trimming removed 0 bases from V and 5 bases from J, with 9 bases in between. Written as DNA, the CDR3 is TGTGCCAGCAGCTTGGAGGGGGGGCGAAACACCATATATTTT. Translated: CASSLEGGRNTIYF.

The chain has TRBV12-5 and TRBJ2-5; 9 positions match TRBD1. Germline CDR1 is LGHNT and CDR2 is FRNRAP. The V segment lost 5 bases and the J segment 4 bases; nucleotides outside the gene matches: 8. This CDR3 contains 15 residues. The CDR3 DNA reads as TGTGCTAGTGGTCGCGGACAGGGGTCGGGAGAGACCCAGTACTTC. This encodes CASGRGQGSGETQYF.